Following are 12 T cell receptor beta chains from one sample sequenced in a study of identical twins. TCRdb re-called the 5' RACE reads through MiXCR, storing one row per CDR3 protein. Counted here are roughly 630,000 distinct CDR3 sequences, around 7.5% occurring once; the ten biggest clones make up 1.6%. These data were also filed under a second study, of yellow fever vaccine responses in identical twins.

The source material was PBMCs. Source of these receptors: a woman aged 18-29 years in good health.

This clonotype came up a few times. The rearrangement links TRBV6-5 to TRBJ2-5, with 12 bases identical to TRBD2. CDR1 and CDR2 from the germline V gene are MNHEY and SVGAGI. The CDR3 has 14 residues. Trimming removed 4 bases from V and 5 bases from J; junction bases left unmatched: 2. The CDR3 bases are TGTGCCAGCAGTTCGACTAGCGGGAGTGAGACCCAGTACTTC. It translates to CASSSTSGSETQYF.

The chain has TRBV2 and TRBJ2-7, with 8 bases lining up with TRBD1. The germline CDR1 and CDR2 sequences are SNHLY and FYNNEI. V lost 2 bases to trimming and J lost 4 bases; unmatched junction nucleotides: 4. CDR3 size: 14 residues. DNA of the CDR3: TGTGCCAGCAGTGAACAGGGGGCAGCATACGAGCAGTACGTC. This sequence encodes CASSEQGAAYEQYV.

This clonotype was found a few times. This sequence joins TRBV7-9 and TRBJ2-1; no definite D call. The germline gives CDR1 SEHNR, CDR2 FQNEAQ (reference sequence). The CDR3 contains 14 residues. V lost 0 bases to trimming and J lost 7 bases, with 10 bases between them. The CDR3 DNA follows: TGTGCCAGCAGCTTAGCCTCGGCGAAGAATGAGCAGTTCTTC. Translating it yields CASSLASAKNEQFF.

V is TRBV20-1 and J is TRBJ2-2, with TRBD2 matching over 10 bases. The germline V gene has CDR1 DFQATT and CDR2 SNEGSKA (reference sequence). J was trimmed by 4 bases and V by 4 bases; bases with no gene match: 3. The CDR3 sequence is 14 residues long. CDR3 DNA: TGCAGTGCTATAGCGGGGGGAAGCACCGGGGAGCTGTTTTTT. It encodes CSAIAGGSTGELFF.

This clonotype has just a few counts. This rearrangement joins TRBV3-1 to TRBJ1-1; D gene uncertain. The CDR3 loop spans 14 amino acids. The V and J ends lost 3 bases and 0 bases respectively, with 8 bases between them. Germline V CDR1 and CDR2: LGHDT, YNNKEL (reference sequence). CDR3 sequence (DNA): TGTGCCAGCAGCCAGGTGAGTCTGAACACTGAAGCTTTCTTT. Translation gives CASSQVSLNTEAFF.

V gene TRBV4-2 combines with J gene TRBJ2-7; D may be TRBD1 or TRBD2 (5 bases each). V lost 0 bases and J 3 bases, leaving 15 bases between the germline ends. The CDR3 has 16 residues. CDR1 is LGHNA and CDR2 is YNFKEQ in the germline V gene. CDR3 bases: TGTGCCAGCAGCCAAGAGAACTTCGCTGGGGGCTACGAGCAGTACTTC. Its protein is CASSQENFAGGYEQYF.

V usage is TRBV2 and J usage is TRBJ1-1; D possibly corresponds to TRBD1 (5 bases). V lost 11 bases and J lost 3, with 16 bases in between. Germline V CDR1 and CDR2: SNHLY, FYNNEI. The CDR3 is made up of 13 amino acids. This chain's CDR3 is CAGTGLGDTEAFF. DNA for the CDR3: TGTGCCGGAACAGGCCTCGGGGACACTGAAGCTTTCTTT.

This clonotype was seen ten or more times. This chain joins TRBV18 and TRBJ1-5, with D possibly matching TRBD1 (5 bases). Germline CDR1 and CDR2: KGHSH and LQKENI. The CDR3 loop spans 15 amino acids. V lost 2 bases to trimming and J lost 6 bases, with 14 bases between them. The CDR3 sequence is CASSPTQGVGQPQHF. In DNA, the CDR3 is TGTGCCAGCTCACCAACACAAGGGGTTGGTCAGCCCCAGCATTTT.

This clonotype was detected a few times. The chain combines TRBV4-1 with TRBJ2-7, with TRBD2 identical over 10 bases. CDR1 is MGHRA, CDR2 YSYEKL, per germline. The length of the CDR3 is 15 residues. With V trimmed by 1 base and J by 6 bases, 6 bases remained unmatched. The CDR3: CASSQVTSGISEQYF. The CDR3 nucleotides are TGCGCCAGCAGCCAAGTCACTAGCGGGATATCCGAGCAGTACTTC.

This clonotype was observed at least ten times. The CDR3 region has the DNA TGTGCCAGCACCGGGGACTTCCCCTCCTACGAGCAGTACTTC. This translates into CASTGDFPSYEQYF. The chain recombines TRBV12-3 or TRBV12-4 with TRBJ2-7, with D tentatively TRBD2 (6 bases). V was shortened by 7 bases and J by 0 bases, with 13 bases between the two germline ends. This CDR3 contains 14 residues.

This clonotype was observed a handful of times. The rearrangement uses TRBV14 and TRBJ2-5; possibly TRBD1 for D (5 bases). Trimming took 5 bases from V and 5 from J, leaving 12 bases between them. Looked up from germline, CDR1 is SGHDN and CDR2 is FVKESK. The CDR3 is 13 residues long. The CDR3 loop reads CASSGQLGETQYF. The CDR3 region has the DNA TGTGCCAGCAGCGGACAACTGGGTGAGACCCAGTACTTC.

This sequence joins TRBV20-1 and TRBJ2-4, with D unresolved. Germline loops: CDR1 DFQATT, CDR2 SNEGSKA (reference sequence). Trimming removed 0 bases from V and 0 bases from J, with 12 bases in between. The CDR3 runs 16 residues. This CDR3 is CSAREETLLAKNIQYF. DNA of the CDR3: TGCAGTGCTAGAGAGGAGACTCTTCTAGCCAAAAACATTCAGTACTTC.